This T cell receptor (beta chain) was profiled in a study of PD-1 blockade in mismatch repair-deficient tumors. Produced via immunoSEQ multiplex PCR; TCRdb's table is partial and in-frame only. Of some 120,000 clones in the sample, roughly 90% were seen once. This clone was seen a single time. The TCR sequence derives from an adult with mismatch repair-deficient cancer. Sequencing used peripheral blood, obtained 70 to 72 weeks after starting pembrolizumab.

CDR3 residues: CASSYGTGVYEQYF. CDR3 coding DNA: TGTGCCAGTAGTTACGGGACAGGGGTCTACGAGCAGTACTTC. The chain is built from TRBV19 and TRBJ2-7; 10 bases fit TRBD1. Germline-derived CDR1 and CDR2 are LNHDA and SQIVND (reference sequence). The CDR3 is 14 amino acids. V lost 5 bases and J lost 3; bases outside the gene matches: 4.